This is a list of T cell receptor beta chains from one sample in a study of blood T cell repertoires in COVID-19. Assay: immunoSEQ multiplex PCR; the TCRdb copy retains only in-frame clones and omits some. The sample holds under 250,000 clones, approximately 90% seen once. Sequences were obtained from PBMCs or T cells enriched from blood (not recorded which). These receptors all come from a young woman in a cohort exposed to, infected with or recovered from COVID-19 (not recorded which). The CDR3 runs from the conserved cysteine through the conserved F or W. The D gene is left open where the match is weak. For some rows the clone size is stated as once, few or many, or as a class when expanded; others skip it.

TRBV6-5	-	-	TRBJ2-7	CASILDQGSYEQYF	TGTGCCAGCATCTTAGACCAGGGCTCCTACGAGCAGTACTTC
TRBV4-1	-	-	TRBJ1-5	CASSQGTNSNQPQHF	TGCGCCAGCAGCCAAGGGACAAATAGCAATCAGCCCCAGCATTTT
TRBV29-1	-	-	TRBJ1-2	CSVDRPGSYGYTF	TGCAGCGTTGACCGACCCGGGAGCTATGGCTACACCTTC
TRBV28	-	-	TRBJ2-3	CASRDSSVDTQYF	TGTGCCAGCAGGGACAGTTCGGTAGATACGCAGTATTTT
TRBV30	-	TRBD1	TRBJ1-1	CAWSADRGWTEAFF	TGTGCCTGGAGCGCGGACAGGGGTTGGACTGAAGCTTTCTTT
TRBV5-1	-	TRBD1	TRBJ1-2	CASSLRGQGPANYGYTF	TGCGCCAGCAGCTTGAGGGGACAGGGCCCAGCTAACTATGGCTACACCTTC
TRBV12-3/TRBV12-4	-	TRBD1	TRBJ1-2	CASTLGGDGYTF	TGTGCCAGCACCTTAGGGGGCGATGGCTACACCTTC
TRBV25-1	-	TRBD2	TRBJ2-1	CASTGTSGSDEQFF	TGTGCCAGCACCGGGACTAGCGGGAGCGATGAGCAGTTCTTC
TRBV30	-	-	TRBJ2-1	CAWRSYNEQFF	TGTGCCTGGCGTTCTTACAATGAGCAGTTCTTC
TRBV3-1/TRBV3-2	-	TRBD1	TRBJ2-5	CASTPTGGETQYF	TGTGCCAGCACCCCGACAGGGGGAGAGACCCAGTACTTC
TRBV19	-	TRBD2	TRBJ2-1	CASTTRSGGAYNEQFF	TGTGCCAGTACGACCAGAAGTGGGGGGGCCTACAATGAGCAGTTCTTC
TRBV7-2	-	TRBD2	TRBJ2-3	CASSLEWGGDTQYF	TGTGCCAGCAGCTTAGAGTGGGGGGGGGATACGCAGTATTTT
TRBV15	once	-	TRBJ2-7	CATSLSSYEQYF	TGTGCCACCAGCCTGAGCTCCTACGAGCAGTACTTC
TRBV19	once	-	TRBJ2-3	CASTTGDGTDTQYF	TGTGCCAGTACCACAGGTGATGGCACAGATACGCAGTATTTT
TRBV30	-	-	TRBJ2-1	CAWSSFLAYNEQFF	TGTGCCTGGAGTAGTTTCCTAGCCTACAATGAGCAGTTCTTC
TRBV9	-	-	TRBJ1-1	CASSASGSGTEAFF	TGTGCCAGCAGCGCATCCGGGAGCGGGACTGAAGCTTTCTTT
TRBV14	-	TRBD1	TRBJ1-2	CASSHGQGQDYGYTF	TGTGCCAGCAGCCACGGACAGGGGCAGGACTATGGCTACACCTTC
TRBV7-8	once	TRBD2	TRBJ2-1	CASSLLSGTSGSNEQFF	TGTGCCAGCAGCTTACTTTCCGGGACTAGCGGGTCAAATGAGCAGTTCTTC
TRBV5-1	-	-	TRBJ2-7	CASSPGTGSRYEQYF	TGCGCCAGCAGCCCAGGTACCGGGAGCCGCTACGAGCAGTACTTC
TRBV24-1	-	TRBD2	TRBJ2-5	CATSDPAAGGETQYF	TGTGCCACCAGTGACCCGGCGGCGGGGGGAGAGACCCAGTACTTC
TRBV5-1	-	TRBD2	TRBJ2-3	CASSFEREGLDTQYF	TGCGCCAGCAGCTTCGAGCGGGAGGGCCTAGATACGCAGTATTTT
TRBV5-1	-	-	TRBJ1-1	CASSPSEAFF	TGCGCCAGCAGCCCCTCTGAAGCTTTCTTT
TRBV7-9	-	-	TRBJ2-3	CASRRGSTDTQYF	TGTGCCAGCAGGAGGGGGAGCACAGATACGCAGTATTTT
TRBV5-4	-	TRBD1	TRBJ1-6	CASSPGQGGNSPLHF	TGTGCCAGCAGCCCTGGACAGGGAGGCAATTCACCCCTCCACTTT
TRBV9	-	TRBD1	TRBJ1-4	CASSAHRDRDDEKLFF	TGTGCCAGCAGCGCCCATCGGGACAGGGATGATGAAAAACTGTTTTTT
TRBV18	-	TRBD1	TRBJ2-2	CASSPWTGDFGELFF	TGTGCCAGCTCCCCCTGGACAGGGGATTTCGGGGAGCTGTTTTTT
TRBV7-6	-	TRBD1	TRBJ1-5	CASSSDRDQPQHF	TGTGCCAGCAGCTCGGACAGGGATCAGCCCCAGCATTTT
TRBV3-1/TRBV3-2	-	-	TRBJ2-1	CASSQDTGSAGNEQFF	TGTGCCAGCAGCCAAGATACAGGGAGCGCTGGTAATGAGCAGTTCTTC
TRBV14	-	TRBD2	TRBJ2-1	CASSQGTSGINEQFF	TGTGCCAGCAGCCAAGGGACTAGCGGGATCAATGAGCAGTTCTTC
TRBV11-2	-	TRBD1	TRBJ1-2	CASSNVQGRGYTF	TGTGCCAGCAGCAACGTACAGGGGCGCGGCTACACCTTC
TRBV29-1	-	TRBD2	TRBJ2-5	CSVAVAGIGETQYF	TGCAGCGTTGCGGTAGCGGGGATTGGAGAGACCCAGTACTTC
TRBV2	few	-	TRBJ1-2	CASSLPGQRGYGYTF	TGTGCCAGCAGCCTACCCGGACAGAGGGGATATGGCTACACCTTC